The 18 T cell receptor beta chains below were found in one sample sequenced in a study of OX40 agonist ivuxolimab in advanced cancers. The data were produced by immunoSEQ multiplex PCR, yet TCRdb's version contains in-frame clones alone and is incomplete. The table shows under 85,000 clones, with about nine tenths occurring only once. The source was CD4+ or CD8+ T cells sorted from blood, collected in a trial of the OX40 agonist ivuxolimab. These TCRs come from an adult with an advanced solid tumor such as melanoma, head and neck, liver or kidney cancer.

The chain is built from TRBV6-5 and TRBJ2-3; D remains ambiguous. CDR3 size: 13 residues. Trimming cost V 8 bases and J 0 bases, with 9 bases left between them. CDR1 and CDR2 (germline): MNHEY, SVGAGI. The CDR3 region is CASGAPSTDTQYF. The CDR3 nucleotides are TGTGCCAGCGGAGCGCCTAGCACAGATACGCAGTATTTT.

With respect to this clone: The limits of the CDR3 on the DNA are not certain, so only TCRdb's listed CDR3 is given. The rearrangement uses TRBV7-2 and TRBJ2-1; TRBD2 is the table's D call and was not checked against the DNA. The CDR3 is 16 residues long, counting both termini. Germline V gives CDR1 SGHTA, CDR2 FQGNSA. The CDR3 is CASSYYTSVAYNEQFF.

The gene calls are TRBV7-2 and TRBJ2-7, with 9 positions matching TRBD1. The V segment lost 3 bases and the J segment 4 bases; nucleotides outside the gene matches: 10. Germline CDR1 and CDR2: SGHTA and FQGNSA. There are 16 residues in the CDR3. CDR3 amino acids: CASSLRGQGQLYEQYF. CDR3 bases: TGTGCCAGCAGCTTGCGGGGACAGGGCCAATTGTACGAGCAGTACTTC.

The rearrangement links TRBV11-2 to TRBJ2-7; D might be TRBD2 (5 bases). Deletions cut 2 bases from V and 1 base from J, with 21 bases between. The CDR3 totals 18 residues. Germline CDR1 reads SGHAT; CDR2 reads FQNNGV. CDR3 bases: TGTGCCAGCAGCTTACCCCAAGAAGGGCCGAGGAGGTCCTACGAGCAGTACTTC. As protein: CASSLPQEGPRRSYEQYF.

This clone was seen just once. V usage is TRBV6-5 and J usage is TRBJ2-1; either TRBD1 or TRBD2 may fit D (5 bases each). Germline assignment: CDR1 MNHEY and CDR2 SVGAGI. This CDR3 is 15 amino acids long. Trimming shortened V by 4 bases and J by 2 bases, and 12 bases separated the two germline ends. The CDR3 bases are TGTGCCAGCAGTTCCGGGACGAGTGCCTACAATGAGCAGTTCTTC. It encodes CASSSGTSAYNEQFF.

The V call is TRBV27, the J call TRBJ1-5; TRBD1 aligns across 7 bases. This CDR3 comprises 15 residues. Germline values: CDR1 MNHEY, CDR2 SMNVEV (reference sequence). Losses at the gene ends were 5 bases for V and 3 bases for J; bases not matched to a gene: 7. The CDR3 nucleotides are TGTGCCAGCAGTATTTCCGGGACAGACAATCAGCCCCAGCATTTT. Residues: CASSISGTDNQPQHF.

This chain connects TRBV7-3 to TRBJ2-7, with 14 nucleotides matching TRBD2. The germline gives CDR1 SGHTA, CDR2 FQGTGA. The CDR3 has 15 residues. The junction had 4 bases not matched to a gene; V was cut back by 5 bases and J by 4 bases. The CDR3 loop reads CASSPGLAGAYEQYF. Here the CDR3 DNA reads TGTGCCAGCAGCCCGGGACTAGCGGGAGCTTACGAGCAGTACTTC. Combining the CDR3 with reference TRBV7-3 and TRBJ2-7 gives the whole variable domain GAGVSQTPSNKVTEKGKYVELRCDPISGHTALYWYRQSLGQGPEFLIYFQGTGAADDSGLPNDRFFAVRPEGSVSTLKIQRTERGDSAVYLCASSPGLAGAYEQYFGPGTRLTVT.

This sequence joins TRBV11-2 and TRBJ2-7; tentatively, D is TRBD1 (6 bases). Between the trimmed V and J ends, which lost 6 bases and 5 bases, there was a span of 11 bases. The V gene's germline CDR1 is SGHAT and CDR2 FQNNGV. The CDR3 consists of 12 residues. The CDR3 coding sequence is TGTGCCAGCAGAATACAGGGTGACGAGCAGTACTTC. Protein product: CASRIQGDEQYF.

This clone was observed a handful of times. The V gene is TRBV2, the J gene TRBJ2-3, with D possibly TRBD2 on 6 matching bases. CDR3 size: 12 residues. Germline-derived CDR1 and CDR2 are SNHLY and FYNNEI. With 9 bases removed from V and 5 bases from J, the gap between germline ends came to 12 bases. CDR3: CARAGIGDTQYF. As DNA, the CDR3 is TGTGCCAGGGCGGGAATAGGAGATACGCAGTATTTT.

V usage is TRBV5-1 and J usage is TRBJ2-2; the match to TRBD2 covers 11 bases. V was pared by 2 bases and J by 5 bases, with 2 bases of the junction left unmatched. Germline V gene data show CDR1 as SGHRS and CDR2 as YFSETQ. The CDR3 totals 15 residues. CDR3 loop: CASSFGLAGTGELFF. DNA for the CDR3: TGCGCCAGCAGCTTTGGACTAGCGGGTACCGGGGAGCTGTTTTTT.

J is TRBJ1-1 and V is TRBV29-1; 8 bases agree with TRBD1. The V gene's germline CDR1 is SQVTM and CDR2 ANQGSEA. This CDR3 region has 15 residues. V shed 8 bases and J 0 bases; nucleotides not matched to a gene: 11. The CDR3 here is CSPGTGGHLNTEAFF. The CDR3 DNA is TGCAGCCCTGGGACAGGTGGACATCTGAACACTGAAGCTTTCTTT. Complete variable domain (other parts from reference TRBV29-1 and TRBJ1-1): SAVISQKPSRDICQRGTSLTIQCQVDSQVTMMFWYRQQPGQSLTLIATANQGSEATYESGFVIDKFPISRPNLTFSTLTVSNMSPEDSSIYLCSPGTGGHLNTEAFFGQGTRLTVV.

V usage is TRBV20-1 and J usage is TRBJ2-7; D gene unclear. The CDR3 consists of 10 residues. The ends were cut back, 6 bases at V and 0 bases at J, with 3 bases in the middle. Looked up from germline, CDR1 is DFQATT and CDR2 is SNEGSKA (reference sequence). CDR3 residues: CSADSYEQYF. CDR3 coding DNA: TGCAGTGCCGACTCCTACGAGCAGTACTTC.

The genes are TRBV15 and TRBJ2-3, with 8 nucleotides matching TRBD2. V shed 0 bases and J 8 bases; nucleotides not matched to a gene: 4. Germline CDR1 and CDR2: LNHNV and YYDKDF (reference sequence). The CDR3 extends over 14 amino acids. The CDR3 bases are TGTGCCACCAGCAGAGAAACTAGCGGCGGTACGCAGTATTTT. It specifies CATSRETSGGTQYF. Full variable domain (missing parts from reference TRBV15 and TRBJ2-3): DAMVIQNPRYQVTQFGKPVTLSCSQTLNHNVMYWYQQKSSQAPKLLFHYYDKDFNNEADTPDNFQSRRPNTSFCFLDIRSPGLGDTAMYLCATSRETSGGTQYFGPGTRLTVL.

This chain connects TRBV27 to TRBJ2-6, with 11 bases lining up with TRBD1. CDR1 and CDR2 from the germline V gene are MNHEY and SMNVEV (reference sequence). The CDR3 consists of 16 residues. The V segment lost 7 bases and the J segment 0 bases; nucleotides outside the gene matches: 2. DNA of the CDR3: TGTGCCAGCATTGGGACAGGGGGCTCTGGGGCCAACGTCCTGACTTTC. Encoded protein: CASIGTGGSGANVLTF.

The rearrangement uses TRBV18 and TRBJ2-1; D is possibly TRBD2 (5 bases). V lost 2 bases to trimming and J lost 4 bases, with 12 bases between them. Germline loops: CDR1 KGHSH, CDR2 LQKENI. This CDR3 has 15 residues. The CDR3 spells CASSPASKSYNEQFF. In DNA, the CDR3 is TGTGCCAGCTCACCAGCTAGCAAAAGTTACAATGAGCAGTTCTTC.

The rearrangement joins TRBV21-1 to TRBJ1-2; the table's D gene call, TRBD1, was not cross checked with the DNA. TRBV21-1 is recorded as a pseudogene. This CDR3 has 18 amino acids. The CDR3 nucleotides read TGTGCCAGCACCCCCCGTTCGGACAGGGGGCCCCCTGACTATGGCTACACCTTC. It codes for CASTPRSDRGPPDYGYTF.

This clone was found once. The rearrangement joins TRBV2 to TRBJ2-4; a weak D match, TRBD2 (6 bases). Trimming took 4 bases from V and 1 from J, leaving 14 bases between them. The CDR3 covers 16 residues. Per the germline V gene, CDR1 is SNHLY and CDR2 is FYNNEI. This CDR3 reads CASSGGGGKAKNIQYF. Here the CDR3 DNA reads TGTGCCAGCAGTGGTGGCGGAGGGAAGGCCAAAAACATTCAGTACTTC.

The chain uses TRBV5-1 and TRBJ2-2, with TRBD2 matching 7 bases. The CDR3 runs to 17 residues. With V trimmed by 0 bases and J by 4 bases, 9 bases remained unmatched. Germline V gene lookup returns CDR1 SGHRS and CDR2 YFSETQ. CDR3 sequence: CASSLVGLAVATGELFF. The CDR3, as DNA: TGCGCCAGCAGCTTGGTAGGGCTAGCGGTAGCCACCGGGGAGCTGTTTTTT.